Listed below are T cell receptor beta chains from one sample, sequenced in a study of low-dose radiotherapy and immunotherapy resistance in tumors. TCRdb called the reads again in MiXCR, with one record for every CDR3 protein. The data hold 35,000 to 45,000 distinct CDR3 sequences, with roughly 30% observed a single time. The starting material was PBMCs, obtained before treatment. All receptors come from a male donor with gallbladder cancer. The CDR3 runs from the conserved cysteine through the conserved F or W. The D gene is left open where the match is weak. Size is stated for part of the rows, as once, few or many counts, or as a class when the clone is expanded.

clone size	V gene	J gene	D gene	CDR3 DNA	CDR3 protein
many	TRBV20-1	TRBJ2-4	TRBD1	TGCAGTGCTACCAGGGCCACAGGGGCTTTAGCCAAAAACATTCAGTACTTC	CSATRATGALAKNIQYF
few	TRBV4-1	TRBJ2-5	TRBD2	TGCGCCAGCAGCCAAGACGGGGGGGCGCCTTCAGAGACCCAGTACTTC	CASSQDGGAPSETQYF
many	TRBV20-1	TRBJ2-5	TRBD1	TGCAGTGCTAGACCCAGGACAGGGAAAGCGACCCAGTACTTC	CSARPRTGKATQYF
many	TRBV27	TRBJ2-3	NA	TGTGCCAGCAGTGCTTTTGGGGGGGCCAACACAGATACGCAGTATTTT	CASSAFGGANTDTQYF
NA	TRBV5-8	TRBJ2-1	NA	TGTGCCAGCAGCGGGCTCAACAATGAGCAGTTCTTC	CASSGLNNEQFF
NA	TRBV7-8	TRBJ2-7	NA	TGTGCCAGCAGCTTAGCCCCACAGGCCTACGAGCAGTACTTC	CASSLAPQAYEQYF
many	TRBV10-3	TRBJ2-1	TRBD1	TGTGCCATCAGTGACCTACCCCACAGGACAGGGGGCCTTTACAATGAGCAGTTCTTC	CAISDLPHRTGGLYNEQFF
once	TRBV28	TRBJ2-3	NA	TGTGCCAGCCTGTCGTCGGGGGCAAACACAGATACGCAGTATTTT	CASLSSGANTDTQYF
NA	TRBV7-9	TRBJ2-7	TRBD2	TGTGCCAGCAGCTCATCTAGCGGGACCTACTCCTACGAGCAGTACTTC	CASSSSSGTYSYEQYF
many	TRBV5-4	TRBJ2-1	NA	TGTGCCAGCAGCTTGAGCCTATCGGCCGCCTACAATGAGCAGTTCTTC	CASSLSLSAAYNEQFF
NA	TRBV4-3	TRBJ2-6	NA	TGCGCCAGCAGCCAAGACCGGACAACCCACATAAGCTCTGGGGCCAACGTCCTGACTTTC	CASSQDRTTHISSGANVLTF
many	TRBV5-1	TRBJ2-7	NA	TGCGCCAGCAGCTTTGACGGGGACGAGCAGTACTTC	CASSFDGDEQYF
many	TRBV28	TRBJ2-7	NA	TGTGCCAGTGAGGCTGGAGACATCTACGAGCAGTACTTC	CASEAGDIYEQYF
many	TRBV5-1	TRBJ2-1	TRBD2	TGCGCCAGCAGCCTCGACGCGGGGGGGAGGTTGGATGAGCAGTTCTTC	CASSLDAGGRLDEQFF
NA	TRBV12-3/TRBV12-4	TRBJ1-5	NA	TGTGCCAGCAGTCCCGCCGGGGGCGGCAATCAGCCCCAGCATTTT	CASSPAGGGNQPQHF
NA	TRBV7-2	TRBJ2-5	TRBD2	TGTGCCAGCAGCTCGACTAGCGGGGGGACCCGGGAGACCCAGTACTTC	CASSSTSGGTRETQYF
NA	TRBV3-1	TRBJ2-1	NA	TGTGCCAGCAGCCCCGGGATCTTATCCAATGAGCAGTTCTTC	CASSPGILSNEQFF
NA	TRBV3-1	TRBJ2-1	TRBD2	TGTGCCAGCGGAGGAGCTAGCGGGGGATACAATGAGCAGTTCTTC	CASGGASGGYNEQFF
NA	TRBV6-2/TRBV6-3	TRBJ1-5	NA	TGTGCCAGCAGTTACAGCCCGAGGGGGTTTGGGAATCAGCCCCAGCATTTT	CASSYSPRGFGNQPQHF
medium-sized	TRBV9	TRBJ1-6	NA	TGTGCCAGCAGCGTAGCTGGCCAGGGGATGGTCTCACCCCTCCACTTT	CASSVAGQGMVSPLHF
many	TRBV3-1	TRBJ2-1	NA	TGTGCCAGCAGCGCTGTAAATGAGCAGTTCTTC	CASSAVNEQFF
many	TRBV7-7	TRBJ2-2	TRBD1	TGTGCCAGCAGCTTTCCAGGGGGCCTGTACACCGGGGAGCTGTTTTTT	CASSFPGGLYTGELFF
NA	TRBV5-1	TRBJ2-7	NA	TGCGCCAGCAGCTTGGACGGGACGGAATTCTACGAGCAGTACTTC	CASSLDGTEFYEQYF
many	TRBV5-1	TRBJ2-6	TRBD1	TGCGCCAGCGTCCGGACAGGGGGCTCGGGGGCCAACGTCCTGACTTTC	CASVRTGGSGANVLTF
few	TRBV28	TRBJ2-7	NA	TGTGCCAGCAGTTTGGCAGGGGTATTGAGGGAGCAGTACTTC	CASSLAGVLREQYF
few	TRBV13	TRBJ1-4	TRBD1	TGTGCCAGCAGCCTTGTGTTCGGACAGGGGCTACACGTTGAAAAACTGTTTTTT	CASSLVFGQGLHVEKLFF
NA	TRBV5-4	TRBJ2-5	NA	TGTGCCAGCAGCTTGGGAATAGCGCCCTCAGAGACCCAGTACTTC	CASSLGIAPSETQYF
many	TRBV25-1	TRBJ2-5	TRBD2	TGTGCCAGCAGCCAAACAGGACTAGCGATTGCTGAGACCCAGTACTTC	CASSQTGLAIAETQYF
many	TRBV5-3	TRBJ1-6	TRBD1	TGCGCCAGCAGCCGGGAGGGACAGGGTTATAATTCACCCCTCCACTTT	CASSREGQGYNSPLHF
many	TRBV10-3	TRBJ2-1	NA	TGTGCCATCAGCGTTGGGACCGAGGGGGTCCAGTTCTTC	CAISVGTEGVQFF
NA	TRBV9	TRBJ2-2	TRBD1	TGTGCCAGCAGCACCGGGACAGGACTCACCGGGGAGCTGTTTTTT	CASSTGTGLTGELFF
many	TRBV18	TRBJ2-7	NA	TGTGCCAGCTCACCAGGAGTGGGAACCCCTGGCGAGCAGTACTTC	CASSPGVGTPGEQYF
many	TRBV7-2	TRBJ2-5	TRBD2	TGTGCCAGCAGCTTAGTTCGTGAGGTGACTAGCCCCCCGATGGAGACCCAGTACTTC	CASSLVREVTSPPMETQYF
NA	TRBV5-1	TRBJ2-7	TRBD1	TGCGCCAGCAGTTTGACAGGGGGTACCCTTAAGTCCTACGAGCAGTACTTC	CASSLTGGTLKSYEQYF
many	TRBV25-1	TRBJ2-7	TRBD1	TGTGCCAGCAGGCAATCCGGGACAGGGGTCTTCTACGAGCAGTACTTC	CASRQSGTGVFYEQYF
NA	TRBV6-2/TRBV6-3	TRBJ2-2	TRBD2	TGTGCCAGCAGAGCGGGACTCGCGAACACTGGGGAGCTGTTTTTT	CASRAGLANTGELFF
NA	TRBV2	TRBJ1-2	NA	TGTGCCAGCAGTGAATCGGGGGCTAACTATGGCTACACCTTC	CASSESGANYGYTF
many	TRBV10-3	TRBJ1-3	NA	TGTGCCGCAGAAGGACAGTTCTCTGGAAACACCATATATTTT	CAAEGQFSGNTIYF
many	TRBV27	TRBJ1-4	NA	TGTGCCAGCAGTGTCAGGGGTGGAGGATCTAATGAAAAACTGTTTTTT	CASSVRGGGSNEKLFF